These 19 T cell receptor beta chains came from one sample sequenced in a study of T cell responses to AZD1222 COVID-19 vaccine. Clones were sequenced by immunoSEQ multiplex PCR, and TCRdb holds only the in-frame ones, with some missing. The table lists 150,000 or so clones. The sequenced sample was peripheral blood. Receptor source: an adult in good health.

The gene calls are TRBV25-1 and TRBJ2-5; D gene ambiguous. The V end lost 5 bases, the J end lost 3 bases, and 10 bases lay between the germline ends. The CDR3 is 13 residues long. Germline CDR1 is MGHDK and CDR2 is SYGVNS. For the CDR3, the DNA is TGTGCCAGCAGTCCTCTAGAAAAAGAGACCCAGTACTTC. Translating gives CASSPLEKETQYF.

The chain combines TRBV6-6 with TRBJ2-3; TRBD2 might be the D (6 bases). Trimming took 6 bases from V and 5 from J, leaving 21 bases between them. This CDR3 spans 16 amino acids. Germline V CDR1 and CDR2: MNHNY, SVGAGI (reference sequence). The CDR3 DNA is TGTGCCAGCAGAAAAAGGGACTTGAAAGGTATAGATACGCAGTATTTT. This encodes CASRKRDLKGIDTQYF.

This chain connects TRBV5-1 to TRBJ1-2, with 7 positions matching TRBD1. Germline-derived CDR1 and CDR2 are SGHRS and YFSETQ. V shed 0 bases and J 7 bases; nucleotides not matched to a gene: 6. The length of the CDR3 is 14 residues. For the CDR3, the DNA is TGCGCCAGCAGCTTGGAGGACAGGACTCTTGGCTACACCTTC. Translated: CASSLEDRTLGYTF. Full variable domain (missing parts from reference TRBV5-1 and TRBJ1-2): KAGVTQTPRYLIKTRGQQVTLSCSPISGHRSVSWYQQTPGQGLQFLFEYFSETQRNKGNFPGRFSGRQFSNSRSEMNVSTLELGDSALYLCASSLEDRTLGYTFGSGTRLTVV.

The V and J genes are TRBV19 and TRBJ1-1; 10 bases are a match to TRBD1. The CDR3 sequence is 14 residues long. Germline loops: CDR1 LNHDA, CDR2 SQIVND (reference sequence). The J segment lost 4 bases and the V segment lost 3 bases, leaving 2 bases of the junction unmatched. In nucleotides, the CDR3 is TGTGCCAGTAGTATCGGGACAGGGGTCACTGAAGCTTTCTTT. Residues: CASSIGTGVTEAFF.

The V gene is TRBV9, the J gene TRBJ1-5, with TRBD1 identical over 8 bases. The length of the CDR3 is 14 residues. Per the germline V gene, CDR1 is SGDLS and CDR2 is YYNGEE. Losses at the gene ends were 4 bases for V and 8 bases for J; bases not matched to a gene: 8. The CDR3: CASSPGQGREPQHF. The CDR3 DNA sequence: TGTGCCAGCAGCCCCGGACAGGGTAGGGAGCCCCAGCATTTT.

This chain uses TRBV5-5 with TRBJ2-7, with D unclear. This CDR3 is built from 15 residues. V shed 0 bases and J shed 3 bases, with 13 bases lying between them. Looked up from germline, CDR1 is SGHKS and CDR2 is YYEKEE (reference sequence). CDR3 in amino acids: CASSLGWSPNYEQYF. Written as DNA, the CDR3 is TGTGCCAGCAGCTTGGGGTGGTCTCCTAACTACGAGCAGTACTTC.

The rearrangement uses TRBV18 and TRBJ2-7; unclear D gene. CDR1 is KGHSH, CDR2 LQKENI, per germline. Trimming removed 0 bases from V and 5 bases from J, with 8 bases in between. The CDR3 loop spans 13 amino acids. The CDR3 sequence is CASSPPGLDEQYF. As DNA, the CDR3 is TGTGCCAGCTCACCACCGGGGTTAGACGAGCAGTACTTC.

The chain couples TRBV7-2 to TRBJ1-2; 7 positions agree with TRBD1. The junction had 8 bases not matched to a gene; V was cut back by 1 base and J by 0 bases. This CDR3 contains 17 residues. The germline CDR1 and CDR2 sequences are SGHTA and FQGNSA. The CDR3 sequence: CASSLDGAGGANYGYTF. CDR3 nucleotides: TGTGCCAGCAGCTTAGATGGCGCAGGGGGAGCTAACTATGGCTACACCTTC.

The CDR3 nucleotides are TGTGCCACCAGTGACACCGACAGTAACTATGGCTACACCTTC. Amino acids: CATSDTDSNYGYTF. This chain joins TRBV24-1 and TRBJ1-2; tentative D call: TRBD1 (5 bases). V lost 4 bases, J lost 1 base, and 9 bases lay in between. Germline CDR1 KGHDR, CDR2 SFDVKD. The CDR3 length is 14 residues.

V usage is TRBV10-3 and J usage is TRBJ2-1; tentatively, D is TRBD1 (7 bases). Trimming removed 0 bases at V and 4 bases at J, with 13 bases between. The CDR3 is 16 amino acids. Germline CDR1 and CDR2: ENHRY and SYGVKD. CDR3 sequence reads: CAISESRQGGYNEQFF. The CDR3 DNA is TGTGCCATCAGTGAGTCGCGGCAGGGGGGTTACAATGAGCAGTTCTTC.

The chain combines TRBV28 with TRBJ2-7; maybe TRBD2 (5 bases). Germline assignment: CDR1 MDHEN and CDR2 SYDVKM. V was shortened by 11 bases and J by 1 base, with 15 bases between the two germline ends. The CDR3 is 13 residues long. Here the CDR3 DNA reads TGTGCCTCCCTCCGGGGAGCTTCCTACGAGCAGTACTTC. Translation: CASLRGASYEQYF. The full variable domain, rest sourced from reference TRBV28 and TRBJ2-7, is DVKVTQSSRYLVKRTGEKVFLECVQDMDHENMFWYRQDPGLGLRLIYFSYDVKMKEKGDIPEGYSVSREKKERFSLILESASTNQTSMYLCASLRGASYEQYFGPGTRLTVT.

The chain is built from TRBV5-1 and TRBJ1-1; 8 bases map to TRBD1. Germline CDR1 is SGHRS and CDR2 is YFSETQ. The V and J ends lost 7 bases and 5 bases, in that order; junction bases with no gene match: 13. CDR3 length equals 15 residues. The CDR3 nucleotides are TGCGCCAGCTACACTGTACCAGGGGGCGGGACTGAAGCTTTCTTT. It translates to CASYTVPGGGTEAFF.

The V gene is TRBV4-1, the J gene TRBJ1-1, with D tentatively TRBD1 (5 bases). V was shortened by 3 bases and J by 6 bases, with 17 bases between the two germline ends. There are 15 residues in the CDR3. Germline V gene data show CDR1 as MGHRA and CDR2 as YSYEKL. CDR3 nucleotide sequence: TGCGCCAGCAGCCACGCGATCGGGACGGACGCTGAAGCTTTCTTT. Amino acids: CASSHAIGTDAEAFF.

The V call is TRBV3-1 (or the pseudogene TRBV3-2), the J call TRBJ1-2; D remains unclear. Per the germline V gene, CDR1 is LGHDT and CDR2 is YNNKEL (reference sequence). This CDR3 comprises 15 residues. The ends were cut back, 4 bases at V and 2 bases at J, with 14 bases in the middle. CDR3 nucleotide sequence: TGTGCCAGCAGCCCTATGCCAGGTGGCAACTATGGCTACACCTTC. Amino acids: CASSPMPGGNYGYTF.

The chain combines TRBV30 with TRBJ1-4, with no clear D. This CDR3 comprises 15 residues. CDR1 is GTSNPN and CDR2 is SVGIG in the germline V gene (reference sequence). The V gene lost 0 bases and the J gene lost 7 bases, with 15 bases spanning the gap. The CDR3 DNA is TGTGCCTGGAGTGTAAAGGGCTTGGACGGTGAAAAACTGTTTTTT. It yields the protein CAWSVKGLDGEKLFF.

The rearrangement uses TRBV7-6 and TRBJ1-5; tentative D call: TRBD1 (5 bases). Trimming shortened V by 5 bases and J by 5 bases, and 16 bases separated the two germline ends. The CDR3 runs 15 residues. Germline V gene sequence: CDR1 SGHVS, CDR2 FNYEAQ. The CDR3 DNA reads TGTGCCAGCAGCGATAGCCTCAGGGCCGATCAGCCCCAGCATTTT. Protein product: CASSDSLRADQPQHF.

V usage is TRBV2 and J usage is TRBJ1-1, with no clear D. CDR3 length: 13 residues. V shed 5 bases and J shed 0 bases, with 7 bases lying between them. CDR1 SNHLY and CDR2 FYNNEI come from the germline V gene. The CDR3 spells CASSQTMNTEAFF. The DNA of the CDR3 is TGTGCCAGCAGTCAGACTATGAACACTGAAGCTTTCTTT. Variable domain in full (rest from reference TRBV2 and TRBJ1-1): EPEVTQTPSHQVTQMGQEVILRCVPISNHLYFYWYRQILGQKVEFLVSFYNNEISEKSEIFDDQFSVERPDGSNFTLKIRSTKLEDSAMYFCASSQTMNTEAFFGQGTRLTVV.

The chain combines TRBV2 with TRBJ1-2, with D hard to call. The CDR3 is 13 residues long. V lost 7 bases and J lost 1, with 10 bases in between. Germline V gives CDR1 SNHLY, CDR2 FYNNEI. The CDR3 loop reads CASTAQLNYGYTF. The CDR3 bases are TGTGCCAGCACCGCGCAGCTTAACTATGGCTACACCTTC.

The CDR3 DNA follows: TGTGCCAGTAGTACCCCCAGGGGGCCTAAGACTGAAGCTTTCTTT. This translates into CASSTPRGPKTEAFF. This chain uses TRBV19 with TRBJ1-1; 8 bases are a match to TRBD1. The CDR3 extends over 15 amino acids. V was clipped by 4 bases and J by 5 bases; unmatched bases: 9. CDR1 is LNHDA and CDR2 is SQIVND in the germline V gene (reference sequence).